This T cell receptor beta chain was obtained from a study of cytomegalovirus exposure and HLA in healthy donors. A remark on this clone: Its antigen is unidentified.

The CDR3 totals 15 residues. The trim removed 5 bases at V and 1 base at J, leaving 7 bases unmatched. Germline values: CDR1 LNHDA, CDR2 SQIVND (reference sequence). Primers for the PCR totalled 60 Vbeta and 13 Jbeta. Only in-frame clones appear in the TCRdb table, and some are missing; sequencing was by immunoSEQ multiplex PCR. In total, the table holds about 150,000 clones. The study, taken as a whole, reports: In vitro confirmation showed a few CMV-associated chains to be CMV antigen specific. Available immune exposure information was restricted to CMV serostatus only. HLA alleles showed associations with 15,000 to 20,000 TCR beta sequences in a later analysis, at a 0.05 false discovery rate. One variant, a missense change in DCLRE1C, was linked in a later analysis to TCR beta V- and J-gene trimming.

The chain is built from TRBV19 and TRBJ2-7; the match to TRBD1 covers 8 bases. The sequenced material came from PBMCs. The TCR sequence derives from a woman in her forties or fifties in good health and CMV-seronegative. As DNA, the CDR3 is TGTGCCAGTAGTCTCGGCCAGGGGGCATCCTACGAGCAGTACTTC. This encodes CASSLGQGASYEQYF.